Included here is one TCR beta chain sequence, with context. The sample is drawn from a study of OX40 agonist ivuxolimab in advanced cancers. Sequencing used immunoSEQ multiplex PCR; TCRdb keeps in-frame clones, though not all of them. Counted here are fewer than 45,000 clones, 70% to 90% occurring once; the ten biggest clones make up approximately 13%. The CDR3 length is 12 residues. The V end lost 1 base, the J end lost 2 bases, and 3 bases lay between the germline ends. Germline V gene sequence: CDR1 MDHEN, CDR2 SYDVKM. The sample consisted of CD4+ or CD8+ T cells sorted from blood, taken in a trial of the OX40 agonist ivuxolimab. This sequence originates from an adult with an advanced solid tumor such as melanoma, head and neck, liver or kidney cancer. The chain recombines TRBV28 with TRBJ2-7; D remains ambiguous. The CDR3: CASSLLPYEQYF. As DNA, the CDR3 is TGTGCCAGCAGTTTATTGCCCTACGAGCAGTACTTC.